The sequence of this TCR beta chain was determined in a study of blood T cells in healthy people across ages. Points from the study as a whole: Per million T cells, TCR beta diversity dropped roughly linearly as age increased.

Germline values: CDR1 SGHTA, CDR2 FQGNSA. The CDR3 is 16 residues long. V shed 0 bases and J 1 base; nucleotides not matched to a gene: 1. Through a sample-barcoded 5' primer and a J-beta primer mix, a second PCR was run for roughly 7 to 11 cycles. MiXCR, applied by TCRdb to the 5' RACE reads, yields one record per CDR3 protein. The data contain roughly 900,000 distinct CDR3 sequences, around 30% of them seen just once; the ten biggest clones take up approximately 15%. This clonotype has ten or more counts. Its target is unknown. The sample taken for sequencing was blood. V usage is TRBV7-2 and J usage is TRBJ2-3; 10 positions agree with TRBD2. The sequence was collected from a woman aged 80 or over in good health. The CDR3, as DNA: TGTGCCAGCAGCTTAGCAGGGACTAGCGGCACAGATACGCAGTATTTT. It specifies CASSLAGTSGTDTQYF.